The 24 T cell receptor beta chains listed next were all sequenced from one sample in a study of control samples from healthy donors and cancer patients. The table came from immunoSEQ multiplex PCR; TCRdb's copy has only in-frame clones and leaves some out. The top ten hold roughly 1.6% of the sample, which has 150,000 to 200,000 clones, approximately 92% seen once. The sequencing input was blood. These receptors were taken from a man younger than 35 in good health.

The CDR3 protein is CASRFGVAGNEKLFF. For the CDR3, the DNA is TGCGCCAGCAGGTTTGGGGTGGCAGGGAATGAAAAACTGTTTTTT. This sequence joins TRBV5-1 and TRBJ1-4, with TRBD1 as a possible D gene (5 bases). The V end was cut by 5 bases, the J end by 5 bases, with 16 bases between. The CDR3 consists of 15 residues. CDR1 and CDR2 (germline): SGHRS, YFSETQ. Filled out from reference TRBV5-1 and TRBJ1-4, the complete variable domain reads KAGVTQTPRYLIKTRGQQVTLSCSPISGHRSVSWYQQTPGQGLQFLFEYFSETQRNKGNFPGRFSGRQFSNSRSEMNVSTLELGDSALYLCASRFGVAGNEKLFFGSGTQLSVL.

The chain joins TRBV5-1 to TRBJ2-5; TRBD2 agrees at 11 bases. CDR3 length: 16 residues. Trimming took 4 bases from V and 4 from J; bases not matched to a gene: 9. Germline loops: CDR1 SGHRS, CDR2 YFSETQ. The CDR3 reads CASSMDSGGAGETQYF. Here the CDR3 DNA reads TGCGCCAGCAGCATGGATAGCGGGGGGGCAGGAGAGACCCAGTACTTC.

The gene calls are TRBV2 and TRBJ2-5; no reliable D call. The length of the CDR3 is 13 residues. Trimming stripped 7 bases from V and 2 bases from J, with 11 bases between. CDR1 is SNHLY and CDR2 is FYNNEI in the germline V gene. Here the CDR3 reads CASKKLKQETQYF. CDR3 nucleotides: TGTGCCAGCAAAAAGCTTAAACAAGAGACCCAGTACTTC.

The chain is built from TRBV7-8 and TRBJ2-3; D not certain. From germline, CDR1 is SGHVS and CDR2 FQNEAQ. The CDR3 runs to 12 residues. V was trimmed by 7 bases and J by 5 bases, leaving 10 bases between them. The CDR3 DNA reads TGTGCCAGCACCCAACGGAGAGATACGCAGTATTTT. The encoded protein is CASTQRRDTQYF.

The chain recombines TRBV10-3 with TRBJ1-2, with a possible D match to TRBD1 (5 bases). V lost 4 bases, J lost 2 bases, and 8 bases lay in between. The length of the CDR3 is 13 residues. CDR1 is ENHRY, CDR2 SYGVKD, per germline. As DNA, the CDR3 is TGTGCCATCAGTGTGCAGGGAAACTATGGCTACACCTTC. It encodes CAISVQGNYGYTF.

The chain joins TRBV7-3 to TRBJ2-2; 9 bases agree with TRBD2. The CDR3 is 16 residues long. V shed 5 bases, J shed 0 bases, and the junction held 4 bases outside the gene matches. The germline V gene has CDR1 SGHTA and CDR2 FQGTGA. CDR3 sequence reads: CASSLGGGANTGELFF. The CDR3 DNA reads TGTGCCAGCAGCCTTGGCGGGGGGGCGAACACCGGGGAGCTGTTTTTT. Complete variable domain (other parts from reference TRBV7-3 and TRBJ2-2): GAGVSQTPSNKVTEKGKYVELRCDPISGHTALYWYRQSLGQGPEFLIYFQGTGAADDSGLPNDRFFAVRPEGSVSTLKIQRTERGDSAVYLCASSLGGGANTGELFFGEGSRLTVL.

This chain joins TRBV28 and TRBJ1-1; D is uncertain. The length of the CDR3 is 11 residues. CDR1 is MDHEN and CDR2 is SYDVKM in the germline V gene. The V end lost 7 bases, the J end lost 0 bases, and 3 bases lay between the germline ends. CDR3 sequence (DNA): TGTGCCAGCATGCTGAACACTGAAGCTTTCTTT. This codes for CASMLNTEAFF.

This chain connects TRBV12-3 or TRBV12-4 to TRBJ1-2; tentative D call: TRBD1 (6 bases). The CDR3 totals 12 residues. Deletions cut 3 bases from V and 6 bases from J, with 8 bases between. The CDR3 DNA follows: TGTGCCAGCAGTTTCACAGGGCATGGCTACACCTTC. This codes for CASSFTGHGYTF.

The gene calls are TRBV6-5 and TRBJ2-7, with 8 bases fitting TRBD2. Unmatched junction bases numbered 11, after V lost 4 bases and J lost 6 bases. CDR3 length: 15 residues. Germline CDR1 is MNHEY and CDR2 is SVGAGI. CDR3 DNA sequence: TGTGCCAGCAGTTCTGCGGGTAGCGGGGAACGCGAGCAGTACTTC. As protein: CASSSAGSGEREQYF.

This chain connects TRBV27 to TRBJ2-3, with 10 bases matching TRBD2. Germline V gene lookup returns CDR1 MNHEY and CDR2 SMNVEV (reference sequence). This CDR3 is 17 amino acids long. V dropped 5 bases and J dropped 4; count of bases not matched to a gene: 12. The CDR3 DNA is TGTGCCAGCAGTGCTCTTAGAGCGGGGGGGCCTCCAGATACGCAGTATTTT. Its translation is CASSALRAGGPPDTQYF.

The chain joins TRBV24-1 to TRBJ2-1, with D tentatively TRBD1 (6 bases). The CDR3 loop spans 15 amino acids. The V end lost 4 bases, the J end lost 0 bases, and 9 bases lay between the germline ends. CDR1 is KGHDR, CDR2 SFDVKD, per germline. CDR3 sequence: CATSDDRSSYNEQFF. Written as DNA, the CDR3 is TGTGCCACCAGTGACGACAGGAGCTCCTACAATGAGCAGTTCTTC.

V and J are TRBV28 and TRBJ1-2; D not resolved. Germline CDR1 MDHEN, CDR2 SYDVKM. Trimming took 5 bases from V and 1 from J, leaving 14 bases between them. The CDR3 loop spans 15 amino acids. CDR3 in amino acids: CASSHDGRLNYGYTF. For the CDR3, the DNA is TGTGCCAGCAGTCACGACGGACGTCTTAACTATGGCTACACCTTC.

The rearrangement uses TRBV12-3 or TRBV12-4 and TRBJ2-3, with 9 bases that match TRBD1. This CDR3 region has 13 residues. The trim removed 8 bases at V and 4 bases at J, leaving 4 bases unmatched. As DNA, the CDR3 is TGTGCCAGCGGGACAGGGACCGCAGATACGCAGTATTTT. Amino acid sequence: CASGTGTADTQYF.

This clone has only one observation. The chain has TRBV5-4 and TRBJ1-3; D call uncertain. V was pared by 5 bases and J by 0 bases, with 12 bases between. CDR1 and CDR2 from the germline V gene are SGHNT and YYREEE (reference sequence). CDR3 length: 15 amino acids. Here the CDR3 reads CASSLTVSSGNTIYF. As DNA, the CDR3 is TGTGCCAGCAGTTTGACCGTCAGCTCTGGAAACACCATATATTTT.

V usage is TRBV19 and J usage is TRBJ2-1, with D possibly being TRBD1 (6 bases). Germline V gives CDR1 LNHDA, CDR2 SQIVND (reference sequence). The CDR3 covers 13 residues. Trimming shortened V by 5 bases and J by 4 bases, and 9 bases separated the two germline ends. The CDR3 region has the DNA TGTGCCAGTAGTGGACAGATTTACAATGAGCAGTTCTTC. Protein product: CASSGQIYNEQFF.

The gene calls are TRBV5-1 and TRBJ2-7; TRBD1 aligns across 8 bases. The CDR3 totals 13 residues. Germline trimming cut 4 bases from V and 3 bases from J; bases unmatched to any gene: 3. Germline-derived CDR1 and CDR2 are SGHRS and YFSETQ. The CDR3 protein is CASSRGTGYEQYF. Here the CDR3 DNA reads TGCGCCAGCAGCCGCGGGACAGGCTACGAGCAGTACTTC.

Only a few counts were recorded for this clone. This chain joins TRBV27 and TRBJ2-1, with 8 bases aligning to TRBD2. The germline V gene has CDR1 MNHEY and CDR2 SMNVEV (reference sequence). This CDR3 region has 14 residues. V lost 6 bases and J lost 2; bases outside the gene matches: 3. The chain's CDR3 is CASSGGGTYNEQFF. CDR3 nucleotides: TGTGCCAGCAGCGGGGGGGGGACCTACAATGAGCAGTTCTTC.

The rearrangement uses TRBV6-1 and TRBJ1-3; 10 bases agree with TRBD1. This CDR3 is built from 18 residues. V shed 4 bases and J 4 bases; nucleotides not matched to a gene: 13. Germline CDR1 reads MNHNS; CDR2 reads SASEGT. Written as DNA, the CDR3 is TGTGCCAGCAGTGGAAAAGACAGGGGGCGCTTATACGGAAACACCATATATTTT. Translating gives CASSGKDRGRLYGNTIYF.

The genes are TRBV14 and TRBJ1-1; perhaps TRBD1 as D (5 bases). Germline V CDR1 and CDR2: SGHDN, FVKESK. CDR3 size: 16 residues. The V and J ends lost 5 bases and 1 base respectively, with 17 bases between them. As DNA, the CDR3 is TGTGCCAGCAGCTGGCGTCAGGGAATAGGGAACACTGAAGCTTTCTTT. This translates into CASSWRQGIGNTEAFF.

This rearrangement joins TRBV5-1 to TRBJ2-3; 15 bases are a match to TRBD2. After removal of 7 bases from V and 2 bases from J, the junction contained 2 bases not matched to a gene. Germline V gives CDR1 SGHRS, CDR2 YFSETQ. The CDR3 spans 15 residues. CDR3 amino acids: CASGTSGGPTDTQYF. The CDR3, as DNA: TGCGCCAGCGGGACTAGCGGGGGGCCCACAGATACGCAGTATTTT.

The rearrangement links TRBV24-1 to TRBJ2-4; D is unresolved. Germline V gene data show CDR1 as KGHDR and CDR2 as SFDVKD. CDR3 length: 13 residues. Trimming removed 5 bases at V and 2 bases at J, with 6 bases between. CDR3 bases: TGTGCCACCAGTGGGAGACCCAAAAACATTCAGTACTTC. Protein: CATSGRPKNIQYF.

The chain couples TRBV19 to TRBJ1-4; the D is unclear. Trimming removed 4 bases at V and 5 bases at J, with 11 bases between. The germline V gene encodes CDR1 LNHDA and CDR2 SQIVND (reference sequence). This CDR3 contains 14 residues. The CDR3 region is CASSNAWTNEKLFF. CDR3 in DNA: TGTGCCAGTAGTAATGCGTGGACGAATGAAAAACTGTTTTTT. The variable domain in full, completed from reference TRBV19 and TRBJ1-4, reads DGGITQSPKYLFRKEGQNVTLSCEQNLNHDAMYWYRQDPGQGLRLIYYSQIVNDFQKGDIAEGYSVSREKKESFPLTVTSAQKNPTAFYLCASSNAWTNEKLFFGSGTQLSVL.

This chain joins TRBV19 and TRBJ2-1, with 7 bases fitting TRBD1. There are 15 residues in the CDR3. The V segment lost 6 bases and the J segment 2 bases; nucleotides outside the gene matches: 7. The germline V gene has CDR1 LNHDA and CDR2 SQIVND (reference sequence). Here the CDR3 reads CASSVGGLTYNEQFF. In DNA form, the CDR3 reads TGTGCCAGTAGCGTAGGGGGCCTTACCTACAATGAGCAGTTCTTC.

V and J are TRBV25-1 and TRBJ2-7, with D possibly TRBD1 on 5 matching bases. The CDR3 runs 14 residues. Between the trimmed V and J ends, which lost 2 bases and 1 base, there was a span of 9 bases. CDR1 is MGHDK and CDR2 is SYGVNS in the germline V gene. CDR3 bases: TGTGCCAGCAGTGAAGTTGGACAATCCTACGAGCAGTACTTC. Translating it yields CASSEVGQSYEQYF.